This T cell receptor (beta chain) was captured in a study of CD4 T cells in relation to SARS-CoV-2 and coronaviruses. This CDR3 has 15 residues. Germline CDR1 and CDR2: MDHEN and SYDVKM. The V gene end was trimmed by 8 bases and the J gene end by 10 bases; junction bases not matched to a gene: 15. Naive and memory CD4+ T cell DNA was deep-sequenced without culture. The protocol was immunoSEQ multiplex PCR, while the TCRdb copy is restricted to in-frame clones and leaves out a portion. In the table there are some 42,000 clones, more than 75% of which are singletons. The chain combines TRBV28 with TRBJ2-2; 8 nucleotides match TRBD2. This TCR derives from an adult with COVID-19. The sample was memory CD4+ T cells from PBMCs. The CDR3 is CASRRSGGRKEELFF. The CDR3 region has the DNA TGTGCCAGCCGCCGGAGCGGGGGTAGGAAGGAGGAGCTGTTTTTT.